A selection of T cell receptor beta chains follows, all from one sample in a study of blood T cell repertoires in COVID-19. Sequenced by immunoSEQ multiplex PCR; TCRdb stores in-frame clones only, minus some. The sample contains 350,000 to 450,000 clones, 80% to 85% of which appear only once. The sequencing sample was made of PBMCs or T cells enriched from blood (not recorded which). These receptors were obtained from a woman aged 45-65 years who had recovered from COVID-19. Both conserved end residues are part of each CDR3. D genes are given only for firm matches. Not all rows give a size; the values are once, few, many and, for expanded clones, a class.

TRBV7-2,.,.,TRBJ1-6,TGTGCCAGCAGCCTTCCAGGTGGCTATAATTCACCCCTCCACTTT,CASSLPGGYNSPLHF
TRBV7-2,.,TRBD1,TRBJ1-2,TGTGCCAGCAGCTCCCCTACAGGGGTAGGGGGGAATGGCTACACCTTC,CASSSPTGVGGNGYTF
TRBV12-3/TRBV12-4,few,TRBD1,TRBJ1-3,TGTGCCAGCATCCGGACAGGAGGAAACACCATATATTTT,CASIRTGGNTIYF
TRBV10-3,.,.,TRBJ2-1,TGTGCCATCAGTTCCCGCCAGGGGGGTAAACCCCAGGACGAACGGAGTGGGCAGTTCTTC,CAISSRQGGKPQDERSGQFF
TRBV9,.,TRBD2,TRBJ2-2,TGTGCCAGCAGCGTCGGCCTAGCGGGAGCCGGGGAGCTGTTTTTT,CASSVGLAGAGELFF
TRBV6-2/TRBV6-3,once,.,TRBJ1-5,TGTGCCAGCAGCCCCCCCCTACCAGGGACCCAGCATTTT,CASSPPLPGTQHF
TRBV6-2/TRBV6-3,.,.,TRBJ2-7,TGTGCCAGCAGTTTACCGGGACACCGTTACGAGCAGTACTTC,CASSLPGHRYEQYF
TRBV10-3,.,TRBD2,TRBJ2-7,TGTGCCATCAGTGAGTCCGGCGGGGGGGGCGTACTAGAGCAGTACTTC,CAISESGGGGVLEQYF
TRBV5-1,.,.,TRBJ2-1,TGCGCCAGCAGCTTGGGTCAGGGATTGTCCTTGAATGAGCAGTTCTTC,CASSLGQGLSLNEQFF
TRBV10-2,.,.,TRBJ2-2,TGCGCCAGCAGTGTAGGGCGACTAGGCGGGACCGGGGAGCTGTTTTTT,CASSVGRLGGTGELFF
TRBV11-3,.,TRBD1,TRBJ2-5,TGTGCCAGCAGCCGGGACAGGGGGCGCGGGGACCAAGAGACCCAGTACTTC,CASSRDRGRGDQETQYF